This T cell receptor (beta chain) is from a study of shared clonotypes between healthy human individuals (TCRdb year 2020). For context, the study as a whole: The cohort included three men and a couple of women between 18 and 49 years of age. For each donor, three plates each were used for CD4 naive and CD4 memory, two plates were used for CD8 naive, and one plate was used for CD8 memory. The study deeply sequenced blood TCR repertoires of five healthy adults to estimate repertoire size and the extent of clonotype sharing between individuals. Different laboratories and diverse techniques were used to prepare libraries and sequence TCR repertoires, to increase sequencing depth and limit assay-specific biases. Between about 0.85 and 10 billion PBMCs per donor were obtained by leukapheresis. Study-wide findings and limitations: Clonotypes shared by all four sorted-subset donors showed higher generation probabilities than non-shared clonotypes. When a few donors were compared, the shared fraction of clonotypes was 5% to 6.5% for naive CD4, approximately 3.5% for naive CD8, roughly 2.3% for memory CD4, and roughly 0.4% for memory CD8. The small number of donors limited the genetic and exposure-history diversity represented. Naive subsets generally had larger estimated clonotype richness than memory subsets did. Sampling was restricted to blood, and TCR repertoires in tissue are likely to differ from TCR repertoires in blood. Based on pairwise subsampling, the degree of clonotype sharing among donors was expected to be affected by sequencing depth. Rarefaction of sorted-subset datasets indicated incomplete sequencing despite the large sequencing depth.

Donors were healthy HIV-negative adults with no recently reported acute infections or vaccinations. Every donor was a Caucasian adult residing in Nashville, Tennessee, USA. CD4+ T cells were enriched by magnetic negative selection; naive cells were then positively selected on CD45RA, and the negative fraction formed the memory subset. Blood was obtained by leukapheresis, after which PBMCs were separated by Ficoll-Histopaque density gradient centrifugation and cryopreserved in liquid nitrogen vapor phase. Analytical flow cytometry was used to check the purity and quantity of every magnetically sorted T cell population. From each sorted fraction, genomic DNA was isolated and quantified by UV absorbance on a Nanodrop 2000c. As for this clone: The antigen this receptor binds is unknown. Qualities for individual bases were not recorded, and no much larger clone is one base off.

Ends trimmed: V by 4 bases, J by 7 bases; bases unmatched to a gene: 7. The CDR3 spans 15 residues, from the cysteine through the phenylalanine. CDR3 DNA is the only sequence kept; it has 45 bases, read in frame from the first base. Sequences SEHNR (CDR1) and FQNEAQ (CDR2) are obtained from the germline V gene (reference sequence). TCR CDR3 regions were amplified from genomic DNA by multiplex PCR using the deep immunoSEQ assay. For each cell subset, the extracted genomic DNA was distributed evenly across all wells of several immunoSEQ 96-well plates, and each plate served as one replicate. Each replicate PCR for sorted subsets received around 200 ng genomic DNA, equal to tens of thousands of T cell genomes. Purified libraries were quantified with a Qubit 3.0 fluorometer, sized on a Bioanalyzer 2100, and re-quantified with the KAPA Library Quantification kit. A separate single-read 150-cycle Illumina NextSeq 550 flow cell was used to sequence each immunoSEQ 96-well plate. Per the original workflow: Because the immunoSEQ output included only junctional sequences and no quality scores, the filtering could not be the same as the filtering used for full-length reads. To assign V/J genes and CDR3, sequences were annotated using PyIR, a Python wrapper for IgBLAST v1.9, with IMGT germline references. Reads were removed for weak V/J assignments (E-value above 1e-6), missing CDR3, stop codons, out-of-frame junctions, or ambiguous translated residues. A V3J clonotype was defined by an identical inferred V gene, J gene, and CDR3 amino acid sequence. The percentage overlap between two repertoires was calculated by dividing the number of shared unique clonotypes by the size of the smaller repertoire. RTK rarefaction, the Chao1 estimator, and Recon v2.1 estimates of unobserved clonotypes were used to assess repertoire richness. Generation probabilities were computed with OLGA for all TCRbeta clonotypes obtained by the gDNA method from a handful of donors. The clones in this table, taken by TCRdb from immuneACCESS, are in-frame only. Not every clone is retained; where verified, under half of the shortfall comes from an unresolved V gene, and the cause of the rest is unknown. V and J calls and clone size are copied from that table; D and trimming were computed from the DNA. This sample comprises some 1,400,000 clones, roughly 97% of them detected only once. The ten largest clones capture roughly 1.2% of the sample.

The clonotype was recovered from a man aged 30-40 years in good health. Sequencing was done on a sample of naive CD4+ T cells sorted from blood. The cell subset or site label, as the study defines it: CD45RA+ positively selected. The chain couples TRBV7-9 to TRBJ2-1; 10 of the junction bases match TRBD2. The DNA sequence follows: TGTGCCAGCAGCTCCAGCGGGAGGGCCAAGAATGAGCAGTTCTTC. Translated, it reads CASSSSGRAKNEQFF.